These 4 T cell receptor beta chains were all obtained from the same sample, sequenced in a study of blood T cell repertoires in COVID-19. Assay: immunoSEQ multiplex PCR; the TCRdb copy retains only in-frame clones and omits some. The sample includes 250,000 or so clones, roughly 86% of them seen just once. Material for sequencing was peripheral blood. Every receptor here comes from an elderly man with acute or convalescent COVID-19.

The J gene is TRBJ2-7, the V gene TRBV19; 8 positions match TRBD1. CDR1 is LNHDA, CDR2 SQIVND, per germline (reference sequence). The trim removed 4 bases at V and 5 bases at J, leaving 13 bases unmatched. The CDR3 totals 16 residues. This CDR3 reads CASSSLAVRGRHEQYF. As DNA, the CDR3 is TGTGCCAGTAGTAGCCTCGCGGTCAGGGGGCGCCACGAGCAGTACTTC.

The chain employs TRBV5-4 and TRBJ2-1; 9 positions match TRBD1. Germline CDR1 reads SGHNT; CDR2 reads YYREEE (reference sequence). The trim removed 4 bases at V and 7 bases at J, leaving 6 bases unmatched. The CDR3 is 14 residues long. Here the CDR3 reads CASSGPDRGNEQFF. CDR3 coding DNA: TGTGCCAGCAGCGGCCCGGACAGGGGAAATGAGCAGTTCTTC.

The CDR3 loop is CASSFLGVSGPQHF. CDR3 nucleotides: TGTGCCAGCAGTTTTTTAGGGGTCTCAGGACCCCAGCATTTT. The V and J genes are TRBV27 and TRBJ1-5; D might be TRBD1 (5 bases). With 3 bases removed from V and 10 bases from J, the gap between germline ends came to 16 bases. Germline V gives CDR1 MNHEY, CDR2 SMNVEV (reference sequence). This CDR3 contains 14 residues.

This rearrangement joins TRBV12-3 or TRBV12-4 to TRBJ2-7; D may be TRBD2 (5 bases). V lost 2 bases and J lost 2, with 7 bases in between. CDR3 length equals 13 residues. CDR3 sequence (DNA): TGTGCCAGCAGTTTAAGAGGGCCCTACGAGCAGTACTTC. Its protein is CASSLRGPYEQYF.